The 23 T cell receptor beta chains in this list originate from one sample, sequenced in a study of cytomegalovirus exposure and HLA in healthy donors (dated by TCRdb to about 2017). The method was the immunoSEQ multiplex PCR assay. For the multiplex PCR, a mixture combining 60 forward primers for TCR Vbeta segments and 13 reverse primers for TCR Jbeta segments was used. TCRdb limited this immuneACCESS table to in-frame rearrangements with V and J called. A share of clones is missing; checked studies link under half to unresolved V genes, and the rest is unexplained. This sample comprises under 300,000 clones, roughly four fifths of them detected only once. Of the sample, approximately 2% is held by the ten largest clones. The sequencing input was PBMCs. Receptors originate from a woman between 35 and 50 years old in good health and CMV-seropositive.

The chain couples TRBV5-1 to TRBJ2-4; 10 nucleotides match TRBD1. With 3 bases clipped from V and 0 bases from J, the junction kept 3 bases outside the gene matches. Per the germline V gene, CDR1 is SGHRS and CDR2 is YFSETQ. This CDR3 is built from 16 residues. This chain's CDR3 is CASSSWTGGAKNIQYF. In nucleotides, the CDR3 is TGCGCCAGCAGCTCTTGGACAGGGGGAGCCAAAAACATTCAGTACTTC.

The chain joins TRBV28 to TRBJ2-7; TRBD2 agrees at 8 bases. The length of the CDR3 is 14 residues. V gave up 4 bases and J gave up 7 bases; unmatched junction bases: 9. Germline V lookup: CDR1 MDHEN, CDR2 SYDVKM. In nucleotides, the CDR3 is TGTGCCAGCAGTTCGGGTACTCGGGAGGGAGAGCAGTACTTC. This translates into CASSSGTREGEQYF.

The chain couples TRBV9 to TRBJ2-7, with 7 bases fitting TRBD2. V lost 4 bases, J lost 3 bases, and 7 bases stayed unmatched. This CDR3 is built from 14 residues. Germline CDR1 is SGDLS and CDR2 is YYNGEE. The CDR3 loop reads CASSPLSGGYEQYF. CDR3 DNA: TGTGCCAGCAGCCCCCTCTCGGGGGGCTACGAGCAGTACTTC.

This chain connects TRBV4-2 to TRBJ1-1, with D tentatively TRBD1 (5 bases). The V end lost 0 bases, the J end lost 3 bases, and 8 bases lay between the germline ends. The CDR3 extends over 14 amino acids. Germline CDR1 is LGHNA and CDR2 is YNFKEQ. CDR3 nucleotides: TGTGCCAGCAGCCAAGATGTAGGGGACACTGAAGCTTTCTTT. Its translation is CASSQDVGDTEAFF.

The V and J genes are TRBV7-9 and TRBJ2-7; 9 bases agree with TRBD2. There are 15 residues in the CDR3. With 2 bases clipped from V and 2 bases from J, the junction kept 4 bases outside the gene matches. Germline V CDR1 and CDR2: SEHNR, FQNEAQ (reference sequence). The CDR3 is CASSLWASGAYEQYF. Written as DNA, the CDR3 is TGTGCCAGCAGCTTATGGGCTAGCGGGGCCTACGAGCAGTACTTC.

V usage is TRBV7-3 and J usage is TRBJ2-5; 8 nucleotides line up with TRBD1. CDR1 and CDR2 from the germline V gene are SGHTA and FQGTGA. V shed 4 bases and J 7 bases; nucleotides not matched to a gene: 8. The CDR3 runs to 14 residues. CDR3 nucleotides: TGTGCCAGCAGCTCGAGTCCCGGGACAGGGACCCAGTACTTC. Translating it yields CASSSSPGTGTQYF.

The chain is built from TRBV7-3 and TRBJ2-7; 10 bases match TRBD2. V shed 4 bases and J 2 bases; nucleotides not matched to a gene: 5. Germline V CDR1 and CDR2: SGHTA, FQGTGA. The CDR3 has 15 amino acids. The CDR3 spells CASSSGAGGPYEQYF. CDR3 nucleotide sequence: TGTGCCAGCAGCTCCGGAGCGGGAGGGCCCTACGAGCAGTACTTC.

This chain joins TRBV2 and TRBJ1-2, with TRBD1 as a possible D gene (5 bases). Germline V gives CDR1 SNHLY, CDR2 FYNNEI. The CDR3 is made up of 12 amino acids. The V and J ends lost 6 bases and 4 bases respectively, with 9 bases between them. The CDR3 region is CASSDSTYGYTF. CDR3 sequence (DNA): TGTGCCAGCAGCGACAGCACCTATGGCTACACCTTC.

The rearrangement uses TRBV2 and TRBJ1-2, with D unresolved. Trimming stripped 5 bases from V and 0 bases from J, with 10 bases between. Germline V lookup: CDR1 SNHLY, CDR2 FYNNEI. The CDR3 runs to 14 residues. CDR3 amino acids: CASSPYKTNYGYTF. CDR3 nucleotide sequence: TGTGCCAGCAGTCCTTACAAGACTAACTATGGCTACACCTTC.

This clone showed up just a few times. The rearrangement uses TRBV14 and TRBJ1-2; no firm D call. Looked up from germline, CDR1 is SGHDN and CDR2 is FVKESK. The CDR3 covers 13 residues. V lost 0 bases and J lost 8, with 10 bases in between. The CDR3 region has the DNA TGTGCCAGCAGCCAAGATACATCTTTAGGCTACACCTTC. Amino acids: CASSQDTSLGYTF.

This clone was counted between two and nine times. This chain joins TRBV2 and TRBJ1-5; D is unclear. The CDR3 is 13 residues long. V was pared by 4 bases and J by 3 bases, with 7 bases between. Germline V CDR1 and CDR2: SNHLY, FYNNEI. This chain's CDR3 is CASSGTFNQPQHF. The CDR3 region has the DNA TGTGCCAGCAGTGGGACTTTCAATCAGCCCCAGCATTTT. Complete variable domain (other parts from reference TRBV2 and TRBJ1-5): EPEVTQTPSHQVTQMGQEVILRCVPISNHLYFYWYRQILGQKVEFLVSFYNNEISEKSEIFDDQFSVERPDGSNFTLKIRSTKLEDSAMYFCASSGTFNQPQHFGDGTRLSIL.

This clone was counted a single time. The chain is built from TRBV28 and TRBJ2-7, with TRBD2 matching over 8 bases. V trimming: 5 bases; J trimming: 4 bases; junction bases outside the gene matches: 13. Germline V gives CDR1 MDHEN, CDR2 SYDVKM. The CDR3 runs to 16 residues. The CDR3 loop reads CASSESLGLGIYEQYF. The CDR3 DNA sequence: TGTGCCAGCAGTGAGTCCCTGGGACTAGGGATATACGAGCAGTACTTC. Supplemented by reference TRBV28 and TRBJ2-7, the full variable domain reads DVKVTQSSRYLVKRTGEKVFLECVQDMDHENMFWYRQDPGLGLRLIYFSYDVKMKEKGDIPEGYSVSREKKERFSLILESASTNQTSMYLCASSESLGLGIYEQYFGPGTRLTVT.

This rearrangement joins TRBV28 to TRBJ1-1, with 9 bases that match TRBD1. Losses at the gene ends were 6 bases for V and 1 base for J; bases not matched to a gene: 6. Germline V lookup: CDR1 MDHEN, CDR2 SYDVKM. The CDR3 length is 15 residues. CDR3 sequence: CASSRPGQGNTEAFF. Written as DNA, the CDR3 is TGTGCCAGCAGCCGACCGGGACAGGGGAACACTGAAGCTTTCTTT.

The chain is built from TRBV27 and TRBJ2-1; 9 nucleotides agree with TRBD2. V gave up 1 base and J gave up 7 bases; unmatched junction bases: 5. CDR1 is MNHEY and CDR2 is SMNVEV in the germline V gene (reference sequence). The CDR3 spans 15 residues. The CDR3 coding sequence is TGTGCCAGCAGTTTATTGAGGACTAGCGTAAATGAGCAGTTCTTC. Amino acids: CASSLLRTSVNEQFF.

J is TRBJ1-6 and V is TRBV7-2, with D maybe TRBD1 (5 bases). The V and J ends lost 4 bases and 0 bases respectively, with 7 bases between them. Germline V CDR1 and CDR2: SGHTA, FQGNSA. The CDR3 is 15 residues long. The CDR3 is CASSSTGSYNSPLHF. The CDR3, as DNA: TGTGCCAGCAGCTCTACAGGCTCCTATAATTCACCCCTCCACTTT.

A word on this clone: The same CDR3 arises from other DNA sequences in this sample as well. The V gene is TRBV5-1, the J gene TRBJ2-3; D unclear. The V gene lost 0 bases and the J gene lost 1 base, with 3 bases spanning the gap. CDR3 size: 13 residues. Germline V CDR1 and CDR2: SGHRS, YFSETQ. The CDR3 bases are TGCGCCAGCAGCTTGGCCGGCACAGATACGCAGTATTTT. Translated: CASSLAGTDTQYF.

V usage is TRBV28 and J usage is TRBJ2-7; D unclear. This CDR3 is built from 14 residues. Germline lookup yields CDR1 MDHEN and CDR2 SYDVKM. V was shortened by 7 bases and J by 0 bases, with 13 bases between the two germline ends. The CDR3 reads CASTLGSASYEQYF. The CDR3 DNA is TGTGCCAGCACCCTCGGCAGCGCCTCCTACGAGCAGTACTTC.

The chain has TRBV29-1 and TRBJ2-7; 10 bases match TRBD1. CDR1 is SQVTM, CDR2 ANQGSEA, per germline. This CDR3 has 17 amino acids. Trimming took 6 bases from V and 5 from J; bases not matched to a gene: 19. The CDR3 bases are TGCAGCGTGGCCTCCGGGACAGGGGCCCCTCGTGTCCACGAGCAGTACTTC. It specifies CSVASGTGAPRVHEQYF.

This clone has just a few counts. This sequence joins TRBV4-3 and TRBJ2-7; 7 bases are shared with TRBD1. Germline-derived CDR1 and CDR2 are LGHNA and YSLEER. V gave up 1 base and J gave up 4 bases; unmatched junction bases: 4. CDR3 size: 14 residues. CDR3 nucleotides: TGCGCCAGCAGCCAAGCCCAGGGGGTTTACGAGCAGTACTTC. Its protein product is CASSQAQGVYEQYF.

The rearrangement joins TRBV2 to TRBJ2-3, with D perhaps TRBD1 (5 bases). The length of the CDR3 is 12 residues. Trimming left V 8 bases short and J 6 bases short, with 12 bases between. The germline CDR1 and CDR2 sequences are SNHLY and FYNNEI. CDR3: CASGSGLDTQYF. The CDR3 coding sequence is TGTGCCAGCGGCTCAGGGTTGGATACGCAGTATTTT.

The J gene is TRBJ1-1, the V gene TRBV13; D is ambiguous. CDR1 is PRHDT, CDR2 FYEKMQ, per germline (reference sequence). The CDR3 is 14 residues long. V was shortened by 5 bases and J by 1 base, with 11 bases between the two germline ends. This chain's CDR3 is CASSPDGGNTEAFF. CDR3 sequence (DNA): TGTGCCAGCAGCCCTGACGGCGGGAACACTGAAGCTTTCTTT.

The V call is TRBV16, the J call TRBJ1-1, with D perhaps matching TRBD1 (5 bases). Between the trimmed V and J ends, which lost 1 base and 1 base, there was a span of 13 bases. Germline CDR1 and CDR2: KGHSY and FQNENV. This CDR3 is built from 16 residues. The CDR3 coding sequence is TGTGCCAGCAGCCAATGGATAGGGGTGGGGAACACTGAAGCTTTCTTT. Amino acids: CASSQWIGVGNTEAFF.

The chain uses TRBV2 and TRBJ2-7; TRBD1 aligns across 10 bases. After removal of 8 bases from V and 4 bases from J, the junction contained 14 bases not matched to a gene. This CDR3 has 16 amino acids. Looked up from germline, CDR1 is SNHLY and CDR2 is FYNNEI. CDR3 loop: CASLPTWTGGIYEQYF. Written as DNA, the CDR3 is TGTGCCAGCTTACCAACTTGGACAGGGGGAATATACGAGCAGTACTTC.